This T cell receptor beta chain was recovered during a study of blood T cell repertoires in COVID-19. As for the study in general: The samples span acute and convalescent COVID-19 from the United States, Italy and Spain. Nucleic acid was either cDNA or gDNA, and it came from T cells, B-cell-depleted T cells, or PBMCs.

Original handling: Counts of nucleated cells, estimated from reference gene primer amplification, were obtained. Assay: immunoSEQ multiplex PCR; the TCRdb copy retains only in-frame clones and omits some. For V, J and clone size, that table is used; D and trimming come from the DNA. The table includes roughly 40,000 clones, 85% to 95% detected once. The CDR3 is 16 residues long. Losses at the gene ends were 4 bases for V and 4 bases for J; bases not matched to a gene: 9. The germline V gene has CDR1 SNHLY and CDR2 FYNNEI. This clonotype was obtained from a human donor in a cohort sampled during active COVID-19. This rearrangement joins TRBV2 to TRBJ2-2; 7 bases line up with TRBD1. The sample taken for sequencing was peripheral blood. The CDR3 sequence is CASSVTGIYGTGELFF. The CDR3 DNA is TGTGCCAGCAGTGTGACAGGGATTTATGGCACCGGGGAGCTGTTTTTT.